This passage covers 29 T cell receptor beta chains from one sample sequenced in a study of blood T cell repertoires in COVID-19. Profiling relied on immunoSEQ multiplex PCR, and the TCRdb table lists in-frame clones only, not all of them. The sample shows about 100,000 clones, about 88% of them seen only once. Sequencing input: peripheral blood. The receptors stem from a man older than 75 with active or convalescent COVID-19.

The V call is TRBV5-1, the J call TRBJ1-1; 10 nucleotides align to TRBD1. J gave up 3 bases and V 4 bases, and 9 bases lay outside the gene matches. CDR3 length: 16 amino acids. Germline V gene data show CDR1 as SGHRS and CDR2 as YFSETQ. The CDR3 coding sequence is TGCGCCAGCAGCCGGACGACAGGGGGCGCGGACACTGAAGCTTTCTTT. Protein product: CASSRTTGGADTEAFF.

V usage is TRBV15 and J usage is TRBJ2-7; D unclear. Germline V gene sequence: CDR1 LNHNV, CDR2 YYDKDF (reference sequence). Between the trimmed V and J ends, which lost 0 bases and 1 base, there was a span of 4 bases. The CDR3 consists of 13 residues. The CDR3 protein is CATSREASYEQYF. The CDR3 DNA reads TGTGCCACCAGCAGAGAAGCGTCCTACGAGCAGTACTTC.

The chain links TRBV5-1 to TRBJ1-5, with D unclear. V lost 4 bases and J lost 5, with 10 bases in between. Germline CDR1 reads SGHRS; CDR2 reads YFSETQ. This CDR3 region has 13 residues. This CDR3 reads CASSENSYQPQHF. CDR3 bases: TGCGCCAGCAGCGAGAACAGTTATCAGCCCCAGCATTTT.

A few counts support this clone. V and J are TRBV15 and TRBJ2-1; 9 bases line up with TRBD1. The length of the CDR3 is 15 residues. Trimming cost V 1 base and J 5 bases; bases outside gene matches: 3. Germline V CDR1 and CDR2: LNHNV, YYDKDF (reference sequence). CDR3 sequence reads: CATSRGDRVDNEQFF. Written as DNA, the CDR3 is TGTGCCACCAGCAGAGGGGACAGGGTGGACAATGAGCAGTTCTTC.

The chain joins TRBV7-3 to TRBJ1-6, with TRBD1 matching 8 bases. This CDR3 has 14 residues. J was trimmed by 9 bases and V by 5 bases; bases with no gene match: 6. CDR1 and CDR2 (germline): SGHTA, FQGTGA. The CDR3, as DNA: TGTGCCAGCAGCCTTGACAGGGGATCTTCACCCCTCCACTTT. Protein sequence: CASSLDRGSSPLHF.

The V gene is TRBV4-2, the J gene TRBJ1-4; D is undetermined. Germline loops: CDR1 LGHNA, CDR2 YNFKEQ. V lost 2 bases and J 0 bases, leaving 13 bases between the germline ends. CDR3 size: 17 residues. This CDR3 reads CASSQSASSATNEKLFF. Written as DNA, the CDR3 is TGTGCCAGCAGCCAATCTGCCAGTTCCGCAACTAATGAAAAACTGTTTTTT.

This chain uses TRBV7-9 with TRBJ2-5; D unresolved. Germline CDR1 SEHNR, CDR2 FQNEAQ (reference sequence). Trimming removed 1 base at V and 3 bases at J, with 9 bases between. There are 14 residues in the CDR3. CDR3 sequence: CASSLVVPEETQYF. The CDR3 nucleotides read TGTGCCAGCAGCTTAGTCGTTCCGGAAGAGACCCAGTACTTC.

The chain is built from TRBV4-3 and TRBJ2-3; no definite D call. CDR1 and CDR2 (germline): LGHNA, YSLEER. This CDR3 has 13 residues. V was cut by 4 bases and J by 5 bases, with 10 bases left in between. The CDR3 DNA is TGCGCCAGCAGCCTGACGACTGAAGATACGCAGTATTTT. This gives the protein CASSLTTEDTQYF.

The chain is built from TRBV30 and TRBJ1-2; D uncertain. This CDR3 is 13 amino acids long. Germline V gene lookup returns CDR1 GTSNPN and CDR2 SVGIG (reference sequence). Trimming removed 1 base at V and 4 bases at J, with 10 bases between. CDR3 loop: CAWSGTISYGYTF. CDR3 nucleotide sequence: TGTGCCTGGAGTGGAACAATCAGCTATGGCTACACCTTC.

V is TRBV4-3 and J is TRBJ1-5; D is undetermined. Trimming took 6 bases from V and 2 from J, leaving 14 bases between them. Germline values: CDR1 LGHNA, CDR2 YSLEER. The CDR3 runs 15 residues. The CDR3 nucleotides are TGCGCCAGCAGTCTAAGTTGGGGAGGCAATCAGCCCCAGCATTTT. This codes for CASSLSWGGNQPQHF.

This sequence joins TRBV3-1 (or the pseudogene TRBV3-2) and TRBJ2-7; tentatively, D is TRBD2 (5 bases). Germline V gives CDR1 LGHDT, CDR2 YNNKEL (reference sequence). This CDR3 is built from 15 residues. V was trimmed by 0 bases and J by 2 bases, leaving 11 bases between them. The CDR3 DNA follows: TGTGCCAGCAGCCAAGATCGCATCGGGGCCTACGAGCAGTACTTC. Its translation is CASSQDRIGAYEQYF.

CDR3 loop: CASSLAQGTEAFF. DNA for the CDR3: TGTGCCAGCAGCTTGGCCCAGGGGACAGAAGCTTTCTTT. The rearrangement links TRBV5-4 to TRBJ1-1; maybe TRBD1 (6 bases). The CDR3 has 13 residues. Germline V CDR1 and CDR2: SGHNT, YYREEE (reference sequence). The V and J ends lost 0 bases and 8 bases respectively, with 11 bases between them.

The V gene is TRBV29-1, the J gene TRBJ1-1; D possibly corresponds to TRBD1 (6 bases). The CDR3 spans 12 residues. V gave up 7 bases and J gave up 3 bases, with 12 bases separating them. The germline gives CDR1 SQVTM, CDR2 ANQGSEA. CDR3: CSGEGGYTEAFF. CDR3 bases: TGCAGCGGTGAGGGGGGATACACTGAAGCTTTCTTT.

This chain joins TRBV6-2 or TRBV6-3 and TRBJ1-2, with D possibly matching TRBD1 (6 bases). Trimming took 0 bases from V and 5 from J, leaving 13 bases between them. Germline values: CDR1 MNHEY, CDR2 SVGEGT. CDR3 length: 15 amino acids. The CDR3 sequence is CASSYSMGAEYGYTF. The CDR3 nucleotides read TGTGCCAGCAGTTACTCGATGGGGGCCGAGTATGGCTACACCTTC.

In DNA, the CDR3 is TGTGCCAGCAGCGCAAATTTAGCGGGAGGGCCGTGGAATGAGCAGTTCTTC. Encoded protein: CASSANLAGGPWNEQFF. The chain links TRBV9 to TRBJ2-1; 11 bases are a match to TRBD2. The CDR3 has 17 amino acids. CDR1 SGDLS and CDR2 YYNGEE come from the germline V gene. V lost 3 bases, J lost 7 bases, and 12 bases stayed unmatched.

The chain links TRBV7-8 to TRBJ2-2; tentatively, D is TRBD2 (6 bases). The CDR3 totals 15 residues. Trimming stripped 1 base from V and 4 bases from J, with 10 bases between. Germline loops: CDR1 SGHVS, CDR2 FQNEAQ. The CDR3 protein is CASSLGVGGTGELFF. The CDR3 nucleotides are TGTGCCAGCAGCTTAGGGGTCGGGGGCACCGGGGAGCTGTTTTTT.

This sequence joins TRBV10-1 and TRBJ1-1, with 11 bases identical to TRBD1. The V and J ends lost 1 base and 1 base, in that order; junction bases with no gene match: 23. This CDR3 is built from 23 residues. Germline V CDR1 and CDR2: WNHNN, SYGVQD (reference sequence). Here the CDR3 DNA reads TGCGCCAGCAGTGAGTTCTACCCGCCTCTGGACAGGGGGCACCCCTTTGGGAACACTGAAGCTTTCTTT. As protein: CASSEFYPPLDRGHPFGNTEAFF.

The gene calls are TRBV20-1 and TRBJ2-3; 7 bases are shared with TRBD1. V was pared by 3 bases and J by 4 bases, with 16 bases of the junction left unmatched. The CDR3 is made up of 17 amino acids. In germline, CDR1 is DFQATT, CDR2 SNEGSKA (reference sequence). As DNA, the CDR3 is TGCAGTGCTAGTCCCCTAAAGACAGGGCAATACGCAGATACGCAGTATTTT. Translating gives CSASPLKTGQYADTQYF.

The chain carries TRBV6-2 or TRBV6-3 and TRBJ1-2; no firm D call. Germline assignment: CDR1 MNHEY and CDR2 SVGEGT. This CDR3 region has 11 residues. Trimming removed 5 bases from V and 8 bases from J, with 9 bases in between. The chain's CDR3 is CASSSPGGYTF. Written as DNA, the CDR3 is TGTGCCAGCAGTAGCCCGGGAGGCTACACCTTC.

This chain connects TRBV19 to TRBJ1-2; TRBD1 matches 11 bases. The CDR3 consists of 14 residues. Germline lookup yields CDR1 LNHDA and CDR2 SQIVND (reference sequence). Trimming cost V 6 bases and J 7 bases; bases outside gene matches: 7. The CDR3 region is CASRTGTGGFGYTF. CDR3 bases: TGTGCCAGTAGAACCGGGACAGGGGGGTTTGGCTACACCTTC.

This chain uses TRBV30 with TRBJ1-4, with a tentative D call TRBD1 (6 bases). CDR3 length: 11 amino acids. From germline, CDR1 is GTSNPN and CDR2 SVGIG (reference sequence). V was cut by 0 bases and J by 10 bases, with 6 bases left in between. For the CDR3, the DNA is TGTGCCTGGAGTGTAGGGGGAAAACTGTTTTTT. Translating gives CAWSVGGKLFF.

CDR3 protein: CASGGRTNNEQFF. In nucleotides, the CDR3 is TGTGCCAGCGGCGGGAGGACGAACAATGAGCAGTTCTTC. The rearrangement uses TRBV5-4 and TRBJ2-1, with 8 bases fitting TRBD2. V lost 7 bases to trimming and J lost 5 bases; unmatched junction nucleotides: 5. Germline lookup yields CDR1 SGHNT and CDR2 YYREEE (reference sequence). This CDR3 is built from 13 residues.

This clone turned up a few times. The chain employs TRBV7-8 and TRBJ2-1; 9 positions agree with TRBD2. The germline gives CDR1 SGHVS, CDR2 FQNEAQ. V shed 3 bases, J shed 4 bases, and the junction held 7 bases outside the gene matches. CDR3 length: 16 residues. Written as DNA, the CDR3 is TGTGCCAGCAGCTTGGCTAGCGGGAATTCGTACAATGAGCAGTTCTTC. It yields the protein CASSLASGNSYNEQFF.

This clone has a handful of counts. The chain joins TRBV5-1 to TRBJ1-2; D might be TRBD1 (6 bases). V was shortened by 4 bases and J by 0 bases, with 13 bases between the two germline ends. CDR1 SGHRS and CDR2 YFSETQ come from the germline V gene. This CDR3 region has 15 residues. Here the CDR3 reads CASSIGQPANYGYTF. The CDR3 DNA reads as TGCGCCAGCAGCATAGGACAGCCGGCTAACTATGGCTACACCTTC.

This clone was counted only a few times. The chain is built from TRBV6-5 and TRBJ1-6, with TRBD1 matching 10 bases. The CDR3 has 15 residues. The trim removed 8 bases at V and 10 bases at J, leaving 11 bases unmatched. Germline V gene lookup returns CDR1 MNHEY and CDR2 SVGAGI. The CDR3 loop is CASGKTGGRESPLHF. CDR3 nucleotides: TGTGCCAGCGGAAAGACAGGGGGCCGCGAATCACCCCTCCACTTT.

The rearrangement uses TRBV13 and TRBJ2-7, with TRBD1 as a possible D gene (5 bases). Trimming removed 5 bases at V and 1 base at J, with 12 bases between. In germline, CDR1 is PRHDT, CDR2 FYEKMQ (reference sequence). The CDR3 length is 14 residues. CDR3: CASSPTDISYEQYF. CDR3 DNA sequence: TGTGCCAGCAGCCCCACGGACATATCCTACGAGCAGTACTTC.

The chain has TRBV5-1 and TRBJ2-3; a possible D gene is TRBD1 (5 bases). CDR1 is SGHRS and CDR2 is YFSETQ in the germline V gene. The CDR3 loop spans 14 amino acids. V was shortened by 4 bases and J by 5 bases, with 14 bases between the two germline ends. In DNA form, the CDR3 reads TGCGCCAGCAGCCCCCCGACAGCCGGAGATACGCAGTATTTT. It is translated as CASSPPTAGDTQYF.

The chain carries TRBV2 and TRBJ2-7, with D possibly TRBD2 on 6 matching bases. The V and J ends lost 4 bases and 1 base respectively, with 17 bases between them. The germline gives CDR1 SNHLY, CDR2 FYNNEI. CDR3 length: 16 residues. CDR3 sequence reads: CASSAIGSGQSYEQYF. As DNA, the CDR3 is TGTGCCAGCAGTGCCATCGGTAGCGGACAATCCTACGAGCAGTACTTC.

V is TRBV2 and J is TRBJ2-1; possible D gene TRBD1, 5 bases. The CDR3 consists of 13 residues. CDR1 SNHLY and CDR2 FYNNEI come from the germline V gene. The V and J ends lost 7 bases and 9 bases respectively, with 16 bases between them. In DNA, the CDR3 is TGTGCCAGCACCCAGTTGGGGCGAGGTGAGCAGTTCTTC. Protein sequence: CASTQLGRGEQFF.